The 20 T cell receptor beta chains reported below all come from one sample, sequenced in a study of blood T cell repertoires in COVID-19. Clones were read by immunoSEQ multiplex PCR, and TCRdb kept only the in-frame ones, dropping some. The top ten clones hold roughly 14% of a sample with approximately 76,000 clones, about 89% of them seen once. Sequenced input: peripheral blood. The source of these receptors is a woman aged 60-75 years with acute or convalescent COVID-19.

The rearrangement uses TRBV24-1 and TRBJ2-7; tentatively, D is TRBD1 (6 bases). Germline loops: CDR1 KGHDR, CDR2 SFDVKD. V lost 0 bases and J lost 3, with 14 bases in between. The CDR3 spans 16 residues. CDR3 loop: CATSDLTAKGVYEQYF. DNA of the CDR3: TGTGCCACCAGTGATTTGACGGCAAAGGGGGTCTACGAGCAGTACTTC.

The rearrangement joins TRBV25-1 to TRBJ1-5; D is perhaps TRBD1 (6 bases). Germline V gene data show CDR1 as MGHDK and CDR2 as SYGVNS. There are 13 residues in the CDR3. The V and J ends lost 2 bases and 6 bases respectively, with 8 bases between them. In nucleotides, the CDR3 is TGTGCCAGCAGTGAACAGGGGCCTCAGCCCCAGCATTTT. Protein sequence: CASSEQGPQPQHF.

The chain links TRBV6-5 to TRBJ1-5; 10 bases align to TRBD1. In germline, CDR1 is MNHEY, CDR2 SVGAGI. There are 14 residues in the CDR3. J was trimmed by 6 bases and V by 6 bases; bases with no gene match: 5. The CDR3 is CASRRGQGGQPQHF. CDR3 DNA: TGTGCCAGCAGGCGAGGACAGGGGGGTCAGCCCCAGCATTTT.

The chain employs TRBV6-6 and TRBJ1-2, with 7 positions matching TRBD1. Per germline, CDR1 MNHNY and CDR2 SVGAGI (reference sequence). Trimming cost V 6 bases and J 5 bases; bases outside gene matches: 9. This CDR3 contains 14 residues. CDR3 amino acids: CASRDTGDPYGYTF. In DNA form, the CDR3 reads TGTGCCAGCAGAGATACAGGGGATCCATATGGCTACACCTTC.

This clone was seen only a few times. J is TRBJ2-2 and V is TRBV5-5; 11 bases fit TRBD2. J was trimmed by 0 bases and V by 4 bases; bases with no gene match: 5. The CDR3 length is 17 residues. Germline assignment: CDR1 SGHKS and CDR2 YYEKEE (reference sequence). The CDR3 bases are TGTGCCAGCAGCCTAAGACTAGCGGGGACGAACACCGGGGAGCTGTTTTTT. It specifies CASSLRLAGTNTGELFF.

This chain uses TRBV14 with TRBJ2-7; 9 positions match TRBD2. The CDR3 extends over 15 amino acids. CDR1 is SGHDN, CDR2 FVKESK, per germline. V gave up 3 bases and J gave up 9 bases; unmatched junction bases: 12. CDR3 in amino acids: CASSQNSGGLRGQYF. DNA of the CDR3: TGTGCCAGCAGCCAGAATAGCGGGGGCCTACGAGGGCAGTACTTC.

V gene TRBV5-4 combines with J gene TRBJ2-1; 9 nucleotides agree with TRBD2. J gave up 4 bases and V 3 bases, and 5 bases lay outside the gene matches. Germline loops: CDR1 SGHNT, CDR2 YYREEE (reference sequence). This CDR3 is 15 amino acids long. The CDR3 nucleotides read TGTGCCAGCAGCTCACGACTAGCGGATTACAATGAGCAGTTCTTC. Its protein is CASSSRLADYNEQFF.

J is TRBJ2-5 and V is TRBV29-1; TRBD2 might be the D (5 bases). The CDR3 extends over 14 amino acids. Germline values: CDR1 SQVTM, CDR2 ANQGSEA. V lost 5 bases, J lost 10 bases, and 23 bases lay in between. The CDR3 loop reads CSVWSSRGQQLQYF. The CDR3 nucleotides are TGCAGCGTTTGGTCGTCCCGGGGTCAGCAGCTCCAGTACTTC. Based on the CDR3 plus reference TRBV29-1 and TRBJ2-5, the full variable domain is SAVISQKPSRDICQRGTSLTIQCQVDSQVTMMFWYRQQPGQSLTLIATANQGSEATYESGFVIDKFPISRPNLTFSTLTVSNMSPEDSSIYLCSVWSSRGQQLQYFGPGTRLLVL.

This clone has a single count. The chain is built from TRBV19 and TRBJ2-2; 12 positions agree with TRBD2. Looked up from germline, CDR1 is LNHDA and CDR2 is SQIVND (reference sequence). The junction had 7 bases not matched to a gene; V was cut back by 6 bases and J by 2 bases. The CDR3 is 17 residues long. The chain's CDR3 is CASSLTSGGSNTGELFF. The CDR3 DNA is TGTGCCAGTAGCCTTACTAGCGGGGGGTCAAACACCGGGGAGCTGTTTTTT.

The chain combines TRBV19 with TRBJ1-5; 10 bases are shared with TRBD1. CDR1 and CDR2 from the germline V gene are LNHDA and SQIVND (reference sequence). The CDR3 runs to 16 residues. V trimming: 4 bases; J trimming: 7 bases; junction bases outside the gene matches: 10. This CDR3 reads CASSTGRQGARQPQHF. The DNA for the CDR3 is TGTGCCAGTAGTACCGGAAGACAGGGGGCGCGGCAGCCCCAGCATTTT.

V gene TRBV7-9 combines with J gene TRBJ1-3; D is uncertain. Germline V lookup: CDR1 SEHNR, CDR2 FQNEAQ (reference sequence). Trimming took 3 bases from V and 6 from J, leaving 12 bases between them. CDR3 length: 14 residues. The CDR3 DNA follows: TGTGCCAGCAGCTTGCAGTCGTGGCAAAACACCATATATTTT. Translating gives CASSLQSWQNTIYF. The variable domain in full, completed from reference TRBV7-9 and TRBJ1-3, reads DTGVSQNPRHKITKRGQNVTFRCDPISEHNRLYWYRQTLGQGPEFLTYFQNEAQLEKSRLLSDRFSAERPKGSFSTLEIQRTEQGDSAMYLCASSLQSWQNTIYFGEGSWLTVV.

The chain joins TRBV7-9 to TRBJ2-6, with TRBD1 matching 7 bases. After removal of 1 base from V and 0 bases from J, the junction contained 9 bases not matched to a gene. The CDR3 has 19 residues. CDR1 SEHNR and CDR2 FQNEAQ come from the germline V gene (reference sequence). CDR3 nucleotides: TGTGCCAGCAGCTTAGGAGTTAGGACAGGTGTCTCTGGGGCCAACGTCCTGACTTTC. Translated: CASSLGVRTGVSGANVLTF.

This sequence joins TRBV2 and TRBJ1-2; 7 bases align to TRBD1. Germline V gene lookup returns CDR1 SNHLY and CDR2 FYNNEI. The CDR3 spans 17 residues. With V trimmed by 6 bases and J by 2 bases, 15 bases remained unmatched. CDR3 nucleotide sequence: TGTGCCAGCAGCGAGGGGGCACGGTCGGAGGCCAACTATGGCTACACCTTC. Its translation is CASSEGARSEANYGYTF. Full variable domain (outside the CDR3, taken from reference TRBV2 and TRBJ1-2): EPEVTQTPSHQVTQMGQEVILRCVPISNHLYFYWYRQILGQKVEFLVSFYNNEISEKSEIFDDQFSVERPDGSNFTLKIRSTKLEDSAMYFCASSEGARSEANYGYTFGSGTRLTVV.

The chain uses TRBV11-1 and TRBJ2-5; the D gene is possibly TRBD2 (5 bases). The germline V gene has CDR1 SGHAT and CDR2 FQDESV (reference sequence). There are 15 residues in the CDR3. V lost 1 base and J lost 0, with 9 bases in between. CDR3 sequence (DNA): TGTGCCAGCAGCTTAGGCGGGCTGTACCAAGAGACCCAGTACTTC. Its protein is CASSLGGLYQETQYF.

The rearrangement joins TRBV5-4 to TRBJ2-5, with D possibly matching TRBD1 (5 bases). The V gene's germline CDR1 is SGHNT and CDR2 YYREEE (reference sequence). The CDR3 is 15 residues long. V was trimmed by 4 bases and J by 0 bases, leaving 13 bases between them. Here the CDR3 DNA reads TGTGCCAGCAGCCGTTTCGCCAGGGACCAAGAGACCCAGTACTTC. Translation: CASSRFARDQETQYF.

This clone was counted many times. CDR3: CASSPGLAGGSQYF. DNA of the CDR3: TGTGCCAGCAGCCCCGGACTAGCGGGGGGGTCGCAGTATTTT. J is TRBJ2-3 and V is TRBV13, with 15 bases matching TRBD2. Trimming took 5 bases from V and 10 from J; bases not matched to a gene: 4. This CDR3 is 14 amino acids long. In germline, CDR1 is PRHDT, CDR2 FYEKMQ (reference sequence). Based on the CDR3 plus reference TRBV13 and TRBJ2-3, the full variable domain is AAGVIQSPRHLIKEKRETATLKCYPIPRHDTVYWYQQGPGQDPQFLISFYEKMQSDKGSIPDRFSAQQFSDYHSELNMSSLELGDSALYFCASSPGLAGGSQYFGPGTRLTVL.

The gene calls are TRBV19 and TRBJ2-5; TRBD1 is a possible D gene (6 bases). V lost 8 bases and J lost 3, with 13 bases in between. CDR1 and CDR2 (germline): LNHDA, SQIVND (reference sequence). This CDR3 has 13 amino acids. CDR3 DNA: TGTGCCAGTCGTCGTTCAGGGGAAGAGACCCAGTACTTC. Its translation: CASRRSGEETQYF.

This chain connects TRBV6-5 to TRBJ1-5; D gene uncertain. The CDR3 is 14 amino acids. Germline values: CDR1 MNHEY, CDR2 SVGAGI. Trimming removed 7 bases from V and 4 bases from J, with 14 bases in between. The CDR3 here is CASTRSGINQPQHF. The CDR3 nucleotides read TGTGCCAGCACCAGGTCGGGGATTAATCAGCCCCAGCATTTT.

This clone has a single count. V usage is TRBV2 and J usage is TRBJ2-7, with 11 bases lining up with TRBD2. Germline-derived CDR1 and CDR2 are SNHLY and FYNNEI. The CDR3 totals 15 residues. V shed 5 bases and J 0 bases; nucleotides not matched to a gene: 3. The CDR3 DNA follows: TGTGCCAGCAGTCCTAGCGGGGGGAGCTCCTACGAGCAGTACTTC. It encodes CASSPSGGSSYEQYF. The variable domain in full, with the rest retrieved from reference TRBV2 and TRBJ2-7, is EPEVTQTPSHQVTQMGQEVILRCVPISNHLYFYWYRQILGQKVEFLVSFYNNEISEKSEIFDDQFSVERPDGSNFTLKIRSTKLEDSAMYFCASSPSGGSSYEQYFGPGTRLTVT.

The genes are TRBV2 and TRBJ2-2, with TRBD1 matching 7 bases. This CDR3 spans 15 amino acids. Unmatched junction bases numbered 7, after V lost 5 bases and J lost 4 bases. Looked up from germline, CDR1 is SNHLY and CDR2 is FYNNEI. CDR3 loop: CASSPRQGGTGELFF. CDR3 DNA sequence: TGTGCCAGCAGTCCTAGACAGGGTGGCACCGGGGAGCTGTTTTTT.